The entry below describes one TCR beta chain. The antigen remains undetermined. This entry comes from a study of cytomegalovirus exposure and HLA in healthy donors. The germline gives CDR1 MNHEY, CDR2 SVGAGI. CDR3 length: 15 residues. Losses at the gene ends were 6 bases for V and 2 bases for J; bases not matched to a gene: 3. Libraries were prepared by immunoSEQ multiplex PCR; TCRdb keeps only in-frame clonotypes and omits some of them. The data show roughly 260,000 clones, 90% seen once. Regarding the study as a whole: Published work reported that the classifier diagnosed cytomegalovirus status with high specificity and sensitivity. Cytomegalovirus association was listed for roughly 160 TCR beta chains. Specificity for CMV antigens was confirmed in vitro for a few of the CMV-associated chains.

The sequence was collected from a woman between 18 and 29 years old in good health and CMV-seronegative. The chain uses TRBV6-5 and TRBJ2-3; 12 bases align to TRBD2. The sample was PBMCs. CDR3 protein: CASSPSGGATDTQYF. The CDR3 DNA sequence: TGTGCCAGCAGCCCTAGCGGGGGGGCCACAGATACGCAGTATTTT.